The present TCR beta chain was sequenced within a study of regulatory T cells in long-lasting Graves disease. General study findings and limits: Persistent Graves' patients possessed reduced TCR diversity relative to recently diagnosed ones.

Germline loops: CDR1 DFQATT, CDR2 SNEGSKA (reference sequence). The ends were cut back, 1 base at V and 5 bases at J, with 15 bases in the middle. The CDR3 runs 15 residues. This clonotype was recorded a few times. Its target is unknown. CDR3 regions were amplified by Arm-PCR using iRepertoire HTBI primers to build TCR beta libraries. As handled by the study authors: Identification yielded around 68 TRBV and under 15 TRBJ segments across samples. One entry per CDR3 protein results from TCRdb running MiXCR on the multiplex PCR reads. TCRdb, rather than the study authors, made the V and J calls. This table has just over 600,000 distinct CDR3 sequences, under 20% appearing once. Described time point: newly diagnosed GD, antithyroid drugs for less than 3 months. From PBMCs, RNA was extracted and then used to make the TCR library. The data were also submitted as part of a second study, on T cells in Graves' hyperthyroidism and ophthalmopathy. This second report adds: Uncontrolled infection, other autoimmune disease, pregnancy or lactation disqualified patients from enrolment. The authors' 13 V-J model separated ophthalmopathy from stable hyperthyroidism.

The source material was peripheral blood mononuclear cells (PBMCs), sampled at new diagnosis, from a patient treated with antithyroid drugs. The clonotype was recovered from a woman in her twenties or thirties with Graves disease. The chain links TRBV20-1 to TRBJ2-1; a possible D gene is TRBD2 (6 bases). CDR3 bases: TGCAGTGCTAGAGGGGGACGGGGGTCCAACAATGAGCAGTTCTTC. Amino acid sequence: CSARGGRGSNNEQFF.